The entry below describes one TCR beta chain. As yet, its antigen is unknown. This CDR3 is 11 amino acids long. The V and J ends lost 0 bases and 7 bases respectively, with 0 bases between them. The germline V gene encodes CDR1 ENHRY and CDR2 SYGVKD. The data were taken from a study of T cell repertoires in cytomegalovirus infection. TCRdb re-derived calls from the reads in MiXCR, one entry per CDR3 protein. The sample lists 700,000 to 950,000 distinct CDR3 sequences, approximately 32% occurring once. The sample consisted of cultured CD8+ T cells from PBMCs, taken from culture after CMV antigen stimulation. The TCR sequence derives from a human donor in good health (CMV status not recorded). Some clones in this sample may be carry-over from other donors' samples. The chain combines TRBV10-3 with TRBJ2-2; D is ambiguous. CDR3 in DNA: TGTGCCATCAGTGAGTCCGGGGAGCTGTTTTTT. It codes for CAISESGELFF.